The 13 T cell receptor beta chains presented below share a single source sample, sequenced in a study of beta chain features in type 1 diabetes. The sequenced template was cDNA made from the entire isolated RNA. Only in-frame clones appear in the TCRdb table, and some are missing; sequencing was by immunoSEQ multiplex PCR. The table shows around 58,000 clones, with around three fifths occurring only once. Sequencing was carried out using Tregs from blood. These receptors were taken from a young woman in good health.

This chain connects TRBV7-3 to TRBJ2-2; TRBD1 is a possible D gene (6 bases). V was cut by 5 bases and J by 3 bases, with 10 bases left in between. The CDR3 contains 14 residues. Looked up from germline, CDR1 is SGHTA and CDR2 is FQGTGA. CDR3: CASSLGQYTGELFF. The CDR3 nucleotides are TGTGCCAGCAGCCTCGGACAGTACACCGGGGAGCTGTTTTTT.

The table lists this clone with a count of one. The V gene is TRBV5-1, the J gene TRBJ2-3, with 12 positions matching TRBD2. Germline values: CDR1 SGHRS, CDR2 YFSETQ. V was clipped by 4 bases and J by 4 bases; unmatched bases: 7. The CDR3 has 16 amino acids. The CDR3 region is CASSPLAGGLPDTQYF. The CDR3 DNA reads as TGCGCCAGCAGCCCCCTAGCGGGGGGGCTCCCAGATACGCAGTATTTT. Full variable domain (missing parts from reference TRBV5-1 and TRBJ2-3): KAGVTQTPRYLIKTRGQQVTLSCSPISGHRSVSWYQQTPGQGLQFLFEYFSETQRNKGNFPGRFSGRQFSNSRSEMNVSTLELGDSALYLCASSPLAGGLPDTQYFGPGTRLTVL.

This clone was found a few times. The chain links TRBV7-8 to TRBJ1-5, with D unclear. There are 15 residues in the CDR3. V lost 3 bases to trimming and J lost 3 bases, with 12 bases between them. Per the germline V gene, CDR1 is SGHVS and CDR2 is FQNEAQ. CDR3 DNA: TGTGCCAGCAGCTTTTCGTCGGGTCACAATCAGCCCCAGCATTTT. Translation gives CASSFSSGHNQPQHF.

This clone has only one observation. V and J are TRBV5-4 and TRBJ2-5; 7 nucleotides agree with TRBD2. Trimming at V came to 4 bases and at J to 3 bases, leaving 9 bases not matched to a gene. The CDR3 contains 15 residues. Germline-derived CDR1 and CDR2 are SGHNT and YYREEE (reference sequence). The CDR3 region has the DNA TGTGCCAGCAGCGCCCTAGCGGAGGGGAAAGAGACCCAGTACTTC. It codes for CASSALAEGKETQYF.

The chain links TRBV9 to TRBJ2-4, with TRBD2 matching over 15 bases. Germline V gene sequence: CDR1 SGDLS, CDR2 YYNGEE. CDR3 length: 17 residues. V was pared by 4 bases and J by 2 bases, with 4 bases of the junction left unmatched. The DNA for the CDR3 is TGTGCCAGCAGCTTCGGGACTAGCGGGAGGACCAAAAACATTCAGTACTTC. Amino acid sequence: CASSFGTSGRTKNIQYF.

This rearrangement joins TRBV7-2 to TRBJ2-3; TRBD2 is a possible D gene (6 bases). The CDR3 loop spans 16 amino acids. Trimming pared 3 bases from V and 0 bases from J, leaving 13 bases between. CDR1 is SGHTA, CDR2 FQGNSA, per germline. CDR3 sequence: CASSFRARGSTDTQYF. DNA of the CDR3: TGTGCCAGCAGCTTCCGGGCGCGGGGTAGCACAGATACGCAGTATTTT.

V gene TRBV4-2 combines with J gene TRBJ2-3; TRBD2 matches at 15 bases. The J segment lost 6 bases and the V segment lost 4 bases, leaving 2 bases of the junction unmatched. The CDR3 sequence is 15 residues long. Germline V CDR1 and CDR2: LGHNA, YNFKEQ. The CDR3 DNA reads TGTGCCAGCAGCCGGACTAGCGGGGGGGAGGATACGCAGTATTTT. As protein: CASSRTSGGEDTQYF.

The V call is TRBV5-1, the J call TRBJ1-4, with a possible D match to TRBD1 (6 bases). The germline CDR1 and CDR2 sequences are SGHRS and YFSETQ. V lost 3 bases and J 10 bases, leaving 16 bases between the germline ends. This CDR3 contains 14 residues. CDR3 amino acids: CASSSSGEYGKLFF. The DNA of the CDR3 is TGCGCCAGCAGCTCCTCAGGGGAATACGGAAAACTGTTTTTT. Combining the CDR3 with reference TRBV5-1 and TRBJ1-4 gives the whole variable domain KAGVTQTPRYLIKTRGQQVTLSCSPISGHRSVSWYQQTPGQGLQFLFEYFSETQRNKGNFPGRFSGRQFSNSRSEMNVSTLELGDSALYLCASSSSGEYGKLFFGSGTQLSVL.

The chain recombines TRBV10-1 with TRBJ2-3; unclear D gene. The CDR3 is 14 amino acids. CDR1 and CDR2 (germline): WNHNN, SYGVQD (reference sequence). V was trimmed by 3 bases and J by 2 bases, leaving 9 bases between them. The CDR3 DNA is TGCGCCAGCAGTGATCCAGGATACACAGATACGCAGTATTTT. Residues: CASSDPGYTDTQYF.

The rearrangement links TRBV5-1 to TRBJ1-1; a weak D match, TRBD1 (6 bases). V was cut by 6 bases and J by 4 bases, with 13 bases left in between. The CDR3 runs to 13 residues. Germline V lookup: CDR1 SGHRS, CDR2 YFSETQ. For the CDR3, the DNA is TGCGCCAGCAACCAACAGGGTAGCACTGAAGCTTTCTTT. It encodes CASNQQGSTEAFF.

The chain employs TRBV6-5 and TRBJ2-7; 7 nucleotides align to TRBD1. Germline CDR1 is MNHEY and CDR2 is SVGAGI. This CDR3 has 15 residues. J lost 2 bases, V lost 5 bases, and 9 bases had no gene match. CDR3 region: CASSITRRGTYEQYF. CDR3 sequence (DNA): TGTGCCAGCAGTATTACCCGCAGGGGGACCTACGAGCAGTACTTC.

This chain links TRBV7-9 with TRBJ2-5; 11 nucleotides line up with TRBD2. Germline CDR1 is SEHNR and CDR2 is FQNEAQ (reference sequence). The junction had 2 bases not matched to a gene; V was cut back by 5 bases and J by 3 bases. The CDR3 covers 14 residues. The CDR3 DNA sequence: TGTGCCAGCAGCCCGGGACTAGCGGAAGAGACCCAGTACTTC. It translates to CASSPGLAEETQYF.

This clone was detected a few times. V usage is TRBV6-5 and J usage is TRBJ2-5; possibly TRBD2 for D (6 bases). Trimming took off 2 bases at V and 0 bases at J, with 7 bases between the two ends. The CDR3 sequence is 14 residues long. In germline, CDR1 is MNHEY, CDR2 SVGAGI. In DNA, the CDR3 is TGTGCCAGCAGTTACGGGGGGAACCAAGAGACCCAGTACTTC. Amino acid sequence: CASSYGGNQETQYF.